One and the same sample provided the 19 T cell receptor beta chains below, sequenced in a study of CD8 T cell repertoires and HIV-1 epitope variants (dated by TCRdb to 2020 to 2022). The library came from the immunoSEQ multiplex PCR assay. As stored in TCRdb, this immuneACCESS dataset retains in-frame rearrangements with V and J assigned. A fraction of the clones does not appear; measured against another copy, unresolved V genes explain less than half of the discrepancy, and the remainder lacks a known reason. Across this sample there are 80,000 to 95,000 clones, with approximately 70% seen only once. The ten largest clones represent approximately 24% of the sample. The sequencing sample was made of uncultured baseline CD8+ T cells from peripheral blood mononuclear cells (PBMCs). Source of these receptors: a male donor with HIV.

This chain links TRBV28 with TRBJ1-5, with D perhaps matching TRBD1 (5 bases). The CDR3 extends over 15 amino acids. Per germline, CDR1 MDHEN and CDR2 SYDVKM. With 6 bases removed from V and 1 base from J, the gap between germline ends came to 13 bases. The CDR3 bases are TGTGCCAGCAGGCCTGGGGACCGAAGCAATCAGCCCCAGCATTTT. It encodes CASRPGDRSNQPQHF.

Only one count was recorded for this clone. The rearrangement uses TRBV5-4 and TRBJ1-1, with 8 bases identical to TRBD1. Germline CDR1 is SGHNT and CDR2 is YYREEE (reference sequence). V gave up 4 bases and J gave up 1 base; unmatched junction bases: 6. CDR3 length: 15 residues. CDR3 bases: TGTGCCAGCAGCGCCAGGACAGGGAGGAACACTGAAGCTTTCTTT. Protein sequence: CASSARTGRNTEAFF.

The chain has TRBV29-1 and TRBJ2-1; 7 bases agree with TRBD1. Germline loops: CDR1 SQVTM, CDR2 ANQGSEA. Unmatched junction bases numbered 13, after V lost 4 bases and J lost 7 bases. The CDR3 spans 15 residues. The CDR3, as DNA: TGCAGCGTTGCGTCAGTAGGGGGCCTGGGGAATGAGCAGTTCTTC. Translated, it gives CSVASVGGLGNEQFF.

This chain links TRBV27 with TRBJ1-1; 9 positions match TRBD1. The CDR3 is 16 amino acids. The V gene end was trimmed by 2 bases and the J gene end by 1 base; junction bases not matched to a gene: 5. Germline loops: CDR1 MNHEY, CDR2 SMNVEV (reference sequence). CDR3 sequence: CASSLRQGVWNTEAFF. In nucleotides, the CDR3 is TGTGCCAGCAGTTTAAGACAGGGGGTATGGAACACTGAAGCTTTCTTT.

DNA of the CDR3: TGCGCCAGCAGCCGCGTAGATGGCTCGGGCACTGAAGCTTTCTTT. Protein sequence: CASSRVDGSGTEAFF. The chain has TRBV5-1 and TRBJ1-1, with D unclear. Per germline, CDR1 SGHRS and CDR2 YFSETQ. The ends were cut back, 4 bases at V and 4 bases at J, with 17 bases in the middle. The CDR3 spans 15 residues.

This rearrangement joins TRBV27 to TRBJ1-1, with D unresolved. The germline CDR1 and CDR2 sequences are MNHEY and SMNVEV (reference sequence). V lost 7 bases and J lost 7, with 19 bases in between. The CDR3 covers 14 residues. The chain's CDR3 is CASTPSRAIGEAFF. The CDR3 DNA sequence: TGTGCCAGCACCCCCTCTAGGGCGATTGGTGAAGCTTTCTTT.

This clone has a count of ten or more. In DNA form, the CDR3 reads TGTGCCATCAGGACGGACAGGGAGGGTCGGGACACTGAAGCTTTCTTT. As protein: CAIRTDREGRDTEAFF. The genes are TRBV10-3 and TRBJ1-1; TRBD1 agrees at 8 bases. The germline V gene has CDR1 ENHRY and CDR2 SYGVKD. Trimming at V came to 6 bases and at J to 3 bases, leaving 12 bases not matched to a gene. This CDR3 has 16 residues.

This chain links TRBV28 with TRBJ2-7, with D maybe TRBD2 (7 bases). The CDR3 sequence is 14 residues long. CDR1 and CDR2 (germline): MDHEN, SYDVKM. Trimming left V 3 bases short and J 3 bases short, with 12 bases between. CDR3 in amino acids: CASSFNRDYYEQYF. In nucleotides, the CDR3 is TGTGCCAGCAGTTTTAACAGGGACTACTACGAGCAGTACTTC.

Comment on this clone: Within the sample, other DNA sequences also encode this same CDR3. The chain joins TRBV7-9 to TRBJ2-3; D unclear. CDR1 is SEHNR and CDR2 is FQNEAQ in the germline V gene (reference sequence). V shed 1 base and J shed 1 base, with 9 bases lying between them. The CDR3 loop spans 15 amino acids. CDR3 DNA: TGTGCCAGCAGCTTAGTCGAGCAACGCACAGATACGCAGTATTTT. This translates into CASSLVEQRTDTQYF.

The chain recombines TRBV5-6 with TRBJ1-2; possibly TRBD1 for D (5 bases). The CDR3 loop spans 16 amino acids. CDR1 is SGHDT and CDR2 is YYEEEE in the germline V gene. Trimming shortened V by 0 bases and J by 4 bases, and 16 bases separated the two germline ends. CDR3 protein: CASSLAARRETYGYTF. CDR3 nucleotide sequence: TGTGCCAGCAGCTTGGCCGCTCGCAGGGAGACCTATGGCTACACCTTC.

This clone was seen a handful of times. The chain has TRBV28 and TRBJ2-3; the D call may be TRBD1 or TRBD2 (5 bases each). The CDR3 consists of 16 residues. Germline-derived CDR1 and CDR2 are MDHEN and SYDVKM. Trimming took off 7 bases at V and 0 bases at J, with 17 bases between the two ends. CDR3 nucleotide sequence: TGTGCCAGCACCGACCCCCCGGGACCTAGCACAGATACGCAGTATTTT. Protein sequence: CASTDPPGPSTDTQYF. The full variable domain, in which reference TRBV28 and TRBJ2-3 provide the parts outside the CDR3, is DVKVTQSSRYLVKRTGEKVFLECVQDMDHENMFWYRQDPGLGLRLIYFSYDVKMKEKGDIPEGYSVSREKKERFSLILESASTNQTSMYLCASTDPPGPSTDTQYFGPGTRLTVL.

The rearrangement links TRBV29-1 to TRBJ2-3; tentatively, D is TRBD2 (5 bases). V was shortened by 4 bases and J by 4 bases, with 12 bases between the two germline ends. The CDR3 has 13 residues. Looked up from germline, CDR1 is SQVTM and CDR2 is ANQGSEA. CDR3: CSVAVNGADTQYF. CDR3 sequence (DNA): TGCAGCGTTGCCGTTAACGGGGCAGATACGCAGTATTTT.

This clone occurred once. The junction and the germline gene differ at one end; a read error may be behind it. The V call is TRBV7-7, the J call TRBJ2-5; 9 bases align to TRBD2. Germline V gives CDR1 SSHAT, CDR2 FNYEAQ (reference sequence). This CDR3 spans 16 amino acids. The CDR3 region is CASSSFGREGRETQYF. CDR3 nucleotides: TGTGCTAGCAGCTCCTTTGGGCGGGAGGGCCGAGAGACCCAGTACTTC. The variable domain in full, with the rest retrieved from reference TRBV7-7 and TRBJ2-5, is GAGVSQSPRYKVTKRGQDVTLRCDPISSHATLYWYQQALGQGPEFLTYFNYEAQPDKSGLPSDRFSAERPEGSISTLTIQRTEQRDSAMYRCASSSFGREGRETQYFGPGTRLLVL.

The CDR3 DNA is TGTGCCAGCAGTTATTGGGGCTCAGGGGGCTACACCTTC. The encoded protein is CASSYWGSGGYTF. The chain recombines TRBV5-6 with TRBJ1-2, with D maybe TRBD1 (5 bases). Germline V gene sequence: CDR1 SGHDT, CDR2 YYEEEE. V lost 5 bases and J 8 bases, leaving 16 bases between the germline ends. This CDR3 is built from 13 residues. Based on the CDR3 plus reference TRBV5-6 and TRBJ1-2, the full variable domain is DAGVTQSPTHLIKTRGQQVTLRCSPKSGHDTVSWYQQALGQGPQFIFQYYEEEERQRGNFPDRFSGHQFPNYSSELNVNALLLGDSALYLCASSYWGSGGYTFGSGTRLTVV.

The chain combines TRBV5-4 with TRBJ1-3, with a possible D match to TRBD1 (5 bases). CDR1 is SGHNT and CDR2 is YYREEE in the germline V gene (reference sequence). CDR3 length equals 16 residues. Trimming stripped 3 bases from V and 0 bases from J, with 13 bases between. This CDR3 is CASSSPRGSSGNTIYF. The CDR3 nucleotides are TGTGCCAGCAGCTCGCCCCGGGGGAGCTCTGGAAACACCATATATTTT.

CDR3 region: CASSATGVNQPQHF. CDR3 DNA: TGCGCCAGCAGCGCGACAGGGGTGAATCAGCCCCAGCATTTT. The chain couples TRBV5-1 to TRBJ1-5, with TRBD1 matching over 8 bases. The CDR3 has 14 amino acids. The V gene's germline CDR1 is SGHRS and CDR2 YFSETQ. Trimming cost V 4 bases and J 4 bases; bases outside gene matches: 4. The whole variable domain, remainder taken from reference TRBV5-1 and TRBJ1-5, is KAGVTQTPRYLIKTRGQQVTLSCSPISGHRSVSWYQQTPGQGLQFLFEYFSETQRNKGNFPGRFSGRQFSNSRSEMNVSTLELGDSALYLCASSATGVNQPQHFGDGTRLSIL.

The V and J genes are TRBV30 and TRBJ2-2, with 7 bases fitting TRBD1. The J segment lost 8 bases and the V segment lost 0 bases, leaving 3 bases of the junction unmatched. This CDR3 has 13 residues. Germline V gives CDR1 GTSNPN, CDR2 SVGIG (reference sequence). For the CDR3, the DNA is TGTGCCTGGAGTGTAGGGGGCAGGGGGGAGCTGTTTTTT. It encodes CAWSVGGRGELFF.

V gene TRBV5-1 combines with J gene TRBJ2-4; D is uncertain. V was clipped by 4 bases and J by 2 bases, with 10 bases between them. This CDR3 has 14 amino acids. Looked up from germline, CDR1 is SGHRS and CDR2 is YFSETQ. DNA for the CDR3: TGCGCCAGCAGCACCGAAGGCACCAAAAACATTCAGTACTTC. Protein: CASSTEGTKNIQYF.

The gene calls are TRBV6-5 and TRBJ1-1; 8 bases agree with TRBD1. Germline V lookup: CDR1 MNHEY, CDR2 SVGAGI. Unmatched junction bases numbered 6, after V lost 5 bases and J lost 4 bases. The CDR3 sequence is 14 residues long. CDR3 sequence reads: CASSALTGGTEAFF. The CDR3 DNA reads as TGTGCCAGCAGTGCCCTTACAGGGGGCACTGAAGCTTTCTTT.